This paragraph reports one T cell receptor (beta chain). The data belong to a study of glioma-infiltrating T cells after dendritic cell vaccination. The wider study: The vaccine used monocyte-derived dendritic cells pulsed overnight with autologous tumor lysate. At biweekly intervals, patients got three intradermal dendritic cell vaccine injections.

Germline CDR1 reads SGHRS; CDR2 reads YFSETQ. V was shortened by 5 bases and J by 2 bases, with 11 bases between the two germline ends. This CDR3 spans 14 amino acids. Time point: after dendritic cell vaccination, including at tumor progression/relapse. Before vaccination, two weeks after the third vaccination, and at progression, PBMC were collected. The protocol was immunoSEQ multiplex PCR, while the TCRdb copy is restricted to in-frame clones and leaves out a portion. The table records 90,000 to 140,000 clones, about 90% of them present only once. The chain joins TRBV5-1 to TRBJ1-5; no definite D call. The sequence was obtained from a human donor with glioblastoma. This sample comprised blood, obtained after dendritic cell vaccination. CDR3 sequence (DNA): TGCGCCAGCAGTGCGGGTGAGGGCAATCAGCCCCAGCATTTT. This encodes CASSAGEGNQPQHF.